This TCR beta chain was sequenced during a study of T and B cells in COVID-19 patients. Study overall: Peripheral blood came from COVID-19 patients with active infection or after recovery. Study-wide results and caveats: At recovery TRB diversity and richness exceeded healthy donors, after highly clonal active COVID-19 repertoires.

This clonotype was seen only a few times. Its antigen is currently unknown. Multiplex PCR with BIOMED2 TRB-A/B primer pools amplified TRB rearrangements. TCRdb used MiXCR to reprocess the multiplex PCR reads, holding one entry per CDR3 protein. The top ten clones hold around 2.1% of a sample with tens of thousands of distinct CDR3 sequences, 30% to 35% of them seen once. Each TRB amplification used 250-500 ng of genomic DNA from blood. The CDR3 covers 12 residues. V lost 5 bases and J 4 bases, leaving 8 bases between the germline ends. The sample consisted of blood. This chain connects TRBV12-3 or TRBV12-4 to TRBJ1-2; D is perhaps TRBD1 (5 bases). This TCR derives from a human donor who had recovered from COVID-19. CDR3 coding DNA: TGTGCCAGCAGTAGGACATTCTATGGCTACACCTTC. Translation: CASSRTFYGYTF.